Following are 28 T cell receptor beta chains from one sample sequenced in a study of identical twins. TCRdb processed the 5' RACE reads anew with MiXCR; each CDR3 protein has one entry. Of over 250,000 distinct CDR3 sequences in the sample, roughly 10% are singletons; the top ten hold 5.5% to 9%. This sample also belongs to another study, concerning yellow fever vaccine responses in identical twins.

The specimen sequenced was CD8+ T cells sorted from blood. The receptors shown here come from a woman between 18 and 30 years old in good health.

This clonotype showed up just a few times. The chain joins TRBV28 to TRBJ2-1; 8 nucleotides match TRBD2. Trimming cost V 3 bases and J 6 bases; bases outside gene matches: 4. Germline assignment: CDR1 MDHEN and CDR2 SYDVKM. This CDR3 comprises 14 residues. The CDR3 region has the DNA TGTGCCAGCAGTTTGGACGGGGGGGCCAATGAGCAGTTCTTC. This codes for CASSLDGGANEQFF.

Many counts were recorded for this clonotype. This chain uses TRBV18 with TRBJ2-7; TRBD1 matches 7 bases. CDR3 length: 17 residues. Germline trimming cut 0 bases from V and 2 bases from J; bases unmatched to any gene: 10. The germline V gene encodes CDR1 KGHSH and CDR2 LQKENI. The CDR3: CASSPPDWTGSPYEQYF. CDR3 sequence (DNA): TGTGCCAGCTCACCACCGGATTGGACAGGTTCGCCCTACGAGCAGTACTTC.

This clonotype was counted between two and nine times. The V gene is TRBV5-4, the J gene TRBJ2-1, with TRBD2 identical over 9 bases. With V trimmed by 4 bases and J by 8 bases, 7 bases remained unmatched. The CDR3 is 14 amino acids. Germline V CDR1 and CDR2: SGHNT, YYREEE (reference sequence). The CDR3 region is CASSQGLAIDEQFF. DNA for the CDR3: TGTGCCAGCAGCCAAGGACTAGCGATCGATGAGCAGTTCTTC.

This clonotype was picked up many times. This sequence joins TRBV24-1 and TRBJ2-1, with D tentatively TRBD1 or TRBD2 (5 bases each). The V end lost 4 bases, the J end lost 2 bases, and 14 bases lay between the germline ends. The length of the CDR3 is 16 residues. Germline CDR1 reads KGHDR; CDR2 reads SFDVKD. The CDR3 protein is CATSDSMGDPYNEQFF. The DNA for the CDR3 is TGTGCCACCAGTGACTCCATGGGGGATCCCTACAATGAGCAGTTCTTC.

This clonotype was counted only a few times. J is TRBJ2-1 and V is TRBV20-1; 8 positions agree with TRBD2. The germline V gene has CDR1 DFQATT and CDR2 SNEGSKA (reference sequence). This CDR3 region has 15 residues. The J segment lost 6 bases and the V segment lost 0 bases, leaving 7 bases of the junction unmatched. The CDR3 region is CSARDLSGSINEQFF. Here the CDR3 DNA reads TGCAGTGCTAGAGATCTAAGCGGGAGCATCAATGAGCAGTTCTTC.

The table lists this clonotype with many counts. The V call is TRBV28, the J call TRBJ2-2, with TRBD1 as a possible D gene (6 bases). Trimming took off 2 bases at V and 5 bases at J, with 12 bases between the two ends. The CDR3 length is 15 residues. Germline loops: CDR1 MDHEN, CDR2 SYDVKM. CDR3: CASSLMGAETGELFF. The CDR3 DNA follows: TGTGCCAGCAGTTTAATGGGGGCTGAAACCGGGGAGCTGTTTTTT.

The J gene is TRBJ2-7, the V gene TRBV7-9; unclear D gene. Trimming removed 0 bases at V and 5 bases at J, with 17 bases between. Germline loops: CDR1 SEHNR, CDR2 FQNEAQ (reference sequence). CDR3 length: 16 residues. The CDR3 spells CASSLAPSRAGDEQYF. CDR3 nucleotide sequence: TGTGCCAGCAGCTTAGCGCCGTCCCGGGCCGGAGACGAGCAGTACTTC.

This clonotype was counted many times. The rearrangement joins TRBV20-1 to TRBJ2-7; TRBD1 agrees at 11 bases. The V and J ends lost 3 bases and 3 bases, in that order; junction bases with no gene match: 1. This CDR3 is built from 13 residues. CDR1 and CDR2 (germline): DFQATT, SNEGSKA (reference sequence). CDR3 nucleotides: TGCAGTGCTAGGGGGACAGGGGGCTACGAGCAGTACTTC. Residues: CSARGTGGYEQYF.

This clonotype showed up just a few times. The rearrangement joins TRBV2 to TRBJ1-2; D is uncertain. V lost 2 bases, J lost 4 bases, and 14 bases lay in between. CDR1 is SNHLY, CDR2 FYNNEI, per germline. The CDR3 is 15 residues long. This CDR3 is CASSESSTSVYGYTF. DNA of the CDR3: TGTGCCAGCAGTGAATCTTCGACGTCCGTCTATGGCTACACCTTC.

V usage is TRBV24-1 and J usage is TRBJ2-1; D assignment may be TRBD1 or TRBD2 (5 bases each). Germline loops: CDR1 KGHDR, CDR2 SFDVKD. The CDR3 is 15 amino acids. With 9 bases removed from V and 6 bases from J, the gap between germline ends came to 20 bases. CDR3 sequence: CATAEGPQRINEQFF. For the CDR3, the DNA is TGTGCCACCGCCGAGGGACCCCAAAGAATCAATGAGCAGTTCTTC.

There are a few counts of this clonotype. The chain combines TRBV7-3 with TRBJ2-1; D is possibly TRBD2 (6 bases). The germline V gene encodes CDR1 SGHTA and CDR2 FQGTGA. V lost 7 bases and J 16 bases, leaving 23 bases between the germline ends. This CDR3 is 13 amino acids long. CDR3 DNA: TGTGCCAGCAAATCCGGCGGGGAACTGGAATTATTCTTC. Translated: CASKSGGELELFF.

This chain links TRBV7-2 with TRBJ2-7; possibly TRBD1 for D (6 bases). Trimming left V 7 bases short and J 7 bases short, with 20 bases between. From germline, CDR1 is SGHTA and CDR2 FQGNSA. The CDR3 is made up of 14 amino acids. The CDR3 protein is CASNPGAGAIEQYF. The CDR3 DNA is TGTGCCAGCAACCCAGGGGCGGGCGCAATAGAGCAGTACTTC.

This clonotype was observed at least ten times. The J gene is TRBJ2-2, the V gene TRBV29-1; D possibly matches TRBD1 or TRBD2 (5 bases each). The CDR3 totals 15 residues. The germline V gene encodes CDR1 SQVTM and CDR2 ANQGSEA. V lost 0 bases to trimming and J lost 5 bases, with 13 bases between them. The CDR3 nucleotides are TGCAGCGTTGAAGAGGTTGGCAGGGAGACCGGGGAGCTGTTTTTT. Encoded protein: CSVEEVGRETGELFF.

This chain connects TRBV19 to TRBJ2-7, with a weak D call TRBD1 (6 bases). Germline values: CDR1 LNHDA, CDR2 SQIVND (reference sequence). The CDR3 has 13 residues. V lost 9 bases, J lost 0 bases, and 12 bases lay in between. CDR3 sequence reads: CASRDTLSYEQYF. The DNA for the CDR3 is TGTGCCAGCCGGGACACACTCTCCTACGAGCAGTACTTC.

This clonotype was counted many times. The chain links TRBV27 to TRBJ2-1; weak D call: TRBD2 (6 bases). CDR3 length equals 14 residues. Germline-derived CDR1 and CDR2 are MNHEY and SMNVEV (reference sequence). V shed 2 bases and J shed 6 bases, with 11 bases lying between them. The CDR3, as DNA: TGTGCCAGCAGTTTACGGGAGAGGGGCAATGAGCAGTTCTTC. Translation: CASSLRERGNEQFF.

The CDR3 nucleotides are TGTGCCAGCAGTTTAGGTAGCGGGGGGGCGATCGAGCAGTTCTTC. Amino acid sequence: CASSLGSGGAIEQFF. The chain links TRBV27 to TRBJ2-1; 11 nucleotides match TRBD2. Trimming took 2 bases from V and 10 from J; bases not matched to a gene: 7. Germline CDR1 is MNHEY and CDR2 is SMNVEV (reference sequence). The CDR3 runs to 15 residues.

This clonotype was seen repeatedly, ten times or more. The chain links TRBV7-9 to TRBJ1-1, with D possibly being TRBD1 (6 bases). This CDR3 contains 15 residues. Trimming took 5 bases from V and 3 from J, leaving 16 bases between them. CDR1 SEHNR and CDR2 FQNEAQ come from the germline V gene (reference sequence). CDR3 DNA: TGTGCCAGCAGCCCATTAACAGGGTCCTACACTGAAGCTTTCTTT. The encoded protein is CASSPLTGSYTEAFF.

This clonotype has more than one count but fewer than ten. The genes are TRBV29-1 and TRBJ2-3; the match to TRBD2 covers 10 bases. Per the germline V gene, CDR1 is SQVTM and CDR2 is ANQGSEA. There are 12 residues in the CDR3. DNA of the CDR3: TGCAGTGGGACTAGCGGCACAGATACGCAGTATTTT. It yields the protein CSGTSGTDTQYF.

This clonotype has ten or more counts. Written as DNA, the CDR3 is TGCGCCAGCAATGGGGGGGACAGGCCGGGACACAATGAGCAGTTCTTC. It codes for CASNGGDRPGHNEQFF. This chain links TRBV5-1 with TRBJ2-1; possibly TRBD1 for D (8 bases). Per germline, CDR1 SGHRS and CDR2 YFSETQ. The CDR3 covers 16 residues. Trimming took 6 bases from V and 5 from J, leaving 21 bases between them.

The rearrangement uses TRBV4-3 and TRBJ1-5; D is possibly TRBD1 (6 bases). This CDR3 region has 15 residues. The V and J ends lost 0 bases and 5 bases respectively, with 11 bases between them. The germline CDR1 and CDR2 sequences are LGHNA and YSLEER. CDR3 protein: CASSQDSGVDQPQHF. The DNA for the CDR3 is TGCGCCAGCAGCCAAGATTCAGGGGTTGATCAGCCCCAGCATTTT.

A few counts support this clonotype. This chain connects TRBV2 to TRBJ2-7, with TRBD1 matching over 8 bases. The CDR3 covers 14 residues. Looked up from germline, CDR1 is SNHLY and CDR2 is FYNNEI. Unmatched junction bases numbered 3, after V lost 3 bases and J lost 2 bases. CDR3 residues: CASSDRTGTYEQYF. The CDR3 region has the DNA TGTGCCAGCAGTGACAGGACAGGGACCTACGAGCAGTACTTC.

This clonotype was found a few times. The J gene is TRBJ2-3, the V gene TRBV5-1; D is unresolved. V was cut by 1 base and J by 4 bases, with 7 bases left in between. The CDR3 runs to 13 residues. CDR1 is SGHRS and CDR2 is YFSETQ in the germline V gene. The CDR3 is CASSLLESDTQYF. CDR3 nucleotides: TGCGCCAGCAGCTTGCTAGAATCAGATACGCAGTATTTT.

This clonotype has at least ten counts. V is TRBV12-3 or TRBV12-4 and J is TRBJ1-1; 8 nucleotides align to TRBD1. The CDR3 is 14 amino acids. The ends lost 5 bases at V and 4 bases at J; junction bases unmatched: 6. The DNA of the CDR3 is TGTGCCAGCAGTCCTGGGACAGGAGTCACTGAAGCTTTCTTT. The encoded protein is CASSPGTGVTEAFF.

This clonotype was detected ten times or more. This chain connects TRBV27 to TRBJ2-5, with TRBD1 matching over 9 bases. Trimming removed 1 base from V and 4 bases from J; junction bases left unmatched: 4. This CDR3 region has 15 residues. The germline gives CDR1 MNHEY, CDR2 SMNVEV (reference sequence). CDR3 region: CASSLFTGGRETQYF. The CDR3 region has the DNA TGTGCCAGCAGTTTATTTACAGGGGGCAGAGAGACCCAGTACTTC.

The rearrangement joins TRBV27 to TRBJ2-5; D remains unclear. Between the trimmed V and J ends, which lost 4 bases and 3 bases, there was a span of 12 bases. Germline-derived CDR1 and CDR2 are MNHEY and SMNVEV (reference sequence). The length of the CDR3 is 14 residues. CDR3 protein: CASSYGPNEETQYF. Written as DNA, the CDR3 is TGTGCCAGCAGTTACGGGCCCAACGAAGAGACCCAGTACTTC.

The genes are TRBV5-1 and TRBJ1-2, with D hard to call. The CDR3 spans 14 residues. Looked up from germline, CDR1 is SGHRS and CDR2 is YFSETQ. The V end was cut by 4 bases, the J end by 0 bases, with 10 bases between. CDR3 in amino acids: CASSPRETNYGYTF. Here the CDR3 DNA reads TGCGCCAGCAGCCCTCGGGAAACTAACTATGGCTACACCTTC.

The CDR3 loop is CASSSKSGTSYEQYF. As DNA, the CDR3 is TGCGCCAGCAGCTCCAAATCCGGGACCTCCTACGAGCAGTACTTC. The V gene is TRBV5-1, the J gene TRBJ2-7; possibly TRBD1 or TRBD2 for D (5 bases each). This CDR3 contains 15 residues. Germline CDR1 is SGHRS and CDR2 is YFSETQ. The ends were cut back, 3 bases at V and 0 bases at J, with 13 bases in the middle.

This clonotype was seen ten or more times. The rearrangement links TRBV24-1 to TRBJ2-7, with 8 bases lining up with TRBD2. J was trimmed by 9 bases and V by 4 bases; bases with no gene match: 16. This CDR3 is built from 16 residues. Germline V gene sequence: CDR1 KGHDR, CDR2 SFDVKD. Here the CDR3 DNA reads TGTGCCACCAGTGAAGAGAGCGGGGGAATTATCTTACGGCAGTACTTC. As protein: CATSEESGGIILRQYF.